This paragraph reports one T cell receptor (beta chain). Its antigen is still unknown. These data are taken from a study of post-analysis software for immune sequencing data. General study results and limits: Relative to controls, patients with multiple sclerosis showed significantly lower normalized Chao1 diversity. Samples from a shared batch, those prepared together, strongly co-clustered by F measure.

Each TCR beta cDNA library carried unique molecular identifiers. A single record per CDR3 protein comes from TCRdb applying MiXCR to the PCR reads. The sample includes about 770,000 distinct CDR3 sequences, under 60% seen only once; the top ten take around 4.7%. The material sequenced was blood. The receptor was isolated from a girl aged 10 to 17 with multiple sclerosis.

The CDR3 sequence is CASSVSGSNYNEQFF. CDR3 bases: TGTGCCAGCAGCGTTAGCGGGAGTAACTACAATGAGCAGTTCTTC. V gene TRBV9 combines with J gene TRBJ2-1, with 9 nucleotides matching TRBD2. This CDR3 contains 15 residues. The V and J ends lost 2 bases and 3 bases, in that order; junction bases with no gene match: 3. Germline V gives CDR1 SGDLS, CDR2 YYNGEE. Full variable domain (rest looked up from reference TRBV9 and TRBJ2-1): DSGVTQTPKHLITATGQRVTLRCSPRSGDLSVYWYQQSLDQGLQFLIQYYNGEERAKGNILERFSAQQFPDLHSELNLSSLELGDSALYFCASSVSGSNYNEQFFGPGTRLTVL.